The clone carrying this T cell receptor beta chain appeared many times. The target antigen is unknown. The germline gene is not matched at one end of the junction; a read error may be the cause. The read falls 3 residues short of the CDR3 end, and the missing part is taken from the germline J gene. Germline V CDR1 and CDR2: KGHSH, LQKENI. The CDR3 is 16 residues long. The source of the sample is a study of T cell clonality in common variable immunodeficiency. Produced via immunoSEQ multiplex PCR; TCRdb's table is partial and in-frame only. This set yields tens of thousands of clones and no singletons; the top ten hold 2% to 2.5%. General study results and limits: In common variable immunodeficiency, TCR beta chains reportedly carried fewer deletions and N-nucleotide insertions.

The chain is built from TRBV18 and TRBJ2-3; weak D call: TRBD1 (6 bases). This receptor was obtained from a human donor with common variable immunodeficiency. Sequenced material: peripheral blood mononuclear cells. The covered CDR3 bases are TGTGCCAGCTCCCCACAGGGTGGCTATAGCACAGATACG. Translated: CASSPQGGYSTDT. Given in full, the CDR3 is CASSPQGGYSTDTQYF.